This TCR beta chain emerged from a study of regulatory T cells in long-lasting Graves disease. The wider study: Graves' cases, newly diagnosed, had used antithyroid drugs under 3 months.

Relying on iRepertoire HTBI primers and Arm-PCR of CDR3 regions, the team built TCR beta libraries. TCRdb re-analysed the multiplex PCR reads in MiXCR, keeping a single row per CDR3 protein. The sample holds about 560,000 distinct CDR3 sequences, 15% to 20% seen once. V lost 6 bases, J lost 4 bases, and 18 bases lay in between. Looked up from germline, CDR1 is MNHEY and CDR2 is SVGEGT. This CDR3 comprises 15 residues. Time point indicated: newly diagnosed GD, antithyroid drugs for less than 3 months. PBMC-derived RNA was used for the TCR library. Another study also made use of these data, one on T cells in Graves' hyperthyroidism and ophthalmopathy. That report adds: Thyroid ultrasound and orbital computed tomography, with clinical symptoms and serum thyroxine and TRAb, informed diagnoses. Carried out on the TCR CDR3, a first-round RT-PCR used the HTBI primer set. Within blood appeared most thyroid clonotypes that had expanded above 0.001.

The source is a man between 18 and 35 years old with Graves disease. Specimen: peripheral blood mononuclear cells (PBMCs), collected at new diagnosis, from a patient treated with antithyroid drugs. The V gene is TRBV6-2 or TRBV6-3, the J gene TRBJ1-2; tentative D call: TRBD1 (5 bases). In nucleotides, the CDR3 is TGTGCCAGCAGCCTGGGACGGAGGGACCCCTATGGCTACACCTTC. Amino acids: CASSLGRRDPYGYTF.